This T cell receptor beta chain was profiled in a study of blood T cell repertoires in COVID-19 (dated by TCRdb to about 2020). In terms of the full investigation: Collaborator samples came from the United States, Italy and Spain and covered acute and convalescent phases of COVID-19. The material from the prospective study consisted of cDNA or gDNA derived from T cells, B-cell-depleted T cells, or PBMCs. Deeply sampled blood TCRbeta repertoires from subjects exposed to, actively infected with, or recovered from COVID-19 were included in the dataset. The repertoires were made available in a free public database intended to serve as a resource for research on the immune response to SARS-CoV-2. The samples were drawn from the first 160 participants of the ongoing ImmuneRACE study and from over a thousand subjects provided by 6 global collaborators. A de-identified subject ID, COVID-19 status, age in years and sex were almost always included in the sample metadata. Where HLA class I and class II types were available, the types were taken from metadata supplied by the sample provider, not from assay-based typing.

Details on this clone: The antigen this receptor binds is unknown. Per-nucleotide qualities are absent, and no much larger clonotype sits a single base away.

Overall study results and their limits: The amount of clinical and demographic metadata varied by source and participant and was provided uncurated.

Relative to germline, V is missing 4 bases and J is missing 5 bases, with 3 bases of the junction outside any gene match. From a lookup of the germline V gene, CDR1 and CDR2 are MGHDK and SYGVNS. The CDR3 runs 13 amino acids, cysteine and phenylalanine included. The read is trimmed to its CDR3 DNA, 39 bases read in frame from base 1. TCRbeta CDR3 regions were amplified from genomic DNA using the immunoSEQ Assay, a bias-controlled multiplex PCR. The source study handled its data this way. Within the assay, amplification of reference gene primers was used to estimate how many nucleated cells each sample contained. To quantify the absolute abundance of each unique TCRbeta CDR3 rearrangement, sequence reads were collapsed and filtered. For each sample, productive Simpson clonality was calculated as the square root of Simpson's diversity index across productive rearrangements. Not all clones reach the TCRdb copy of this immuneACCESS table, which keeps in-frame sequences only. Checked studies attribute under half of the gap to unresolved V genes and leave the rest unexplained. The V and J calls and the clone size are those of that table, but D and trimming were determined from the DNA. A total of roughly 200,000 clones appear in this sample, roughly 77% of them only once. The ten largest clones take up 6.5% to 8% of the sample.

Collaborating institutions collected whole blood in K2EDTA tubes following their own protocols. Collaborator samples were shipped for TCRbeta analysis as frozen whole blood, isolated PBMCs, or DNA extracted from either sample type. The specimen sequenced was peripheral blood. This receptor was taken from a man between 65 and 85 years old with active or convalescent COVID-19. The chain links TRBV25-1 with TRBJ1-1; 8 bases in the junction line up with TRBD1. The CDR3 region: CASSATGVTEAFF. The DNA is TGTGCCAGCAGTGCGACAGGGGTAACTGAAGCTTTCTTT.